The entry that follows covers one TCR beta chain sequence. CDR1 is MDHEN, CDR2 SYDVKM, per germline. Trimming left V 6 bases short and J 2 bases short, with 14 bases between. The CDR3 runs 14 residues. The sample comes from a study of blood T cell repertoires in COVID-19. Authors' data handling: Reference gene primer amplification yielded estimated nucleated cell counts. Repertoires were generated with immunoSEQ multiplex PCR, while TCRdb's copy carries only in-frame clones and drops some. Clone size and the V and J calls come from that table; the DNA yielded D and trimming. The sample records 84,000 or so clones, about 81% being singletons.

The receptor comes from a human donor in a cohort sampled during active COVID-19. The chain links TRBV28 to TRBJ2-7, with D perhaps TRBD1 (6 bases). Sequencing input: peripheral blood. The CDR3 sequence is CASRTTGNTYEQYF. CDR3 nucleotides: TGTGCCAGCAGGACGACAGGTAATACCTACGAGCAGTACTTC.